This section outlines one TCR beta chain sequence together with its context. Its cognate antigen is unknown. The entry originates in a study of shared clonotypes between healthy human individuals. Study-level results: Represented genetic and exposure-history diversity was restricted by having few donors. What rarefaction showed was incomplete sorted-subset sequencing despite large depth.

Between the trimmed V and J ends, which lost 6 bases and 5 bases, there was a span of 17 bases. CDR1 MNHEY and CDR2 SVGAGI come from the germline V gene. This CDR3 comprises 15 residues. Profiling relied on immunoSEQ multiplex PCR, and the TCRdb table lists in-frame clones only, not all of them. The table has approximately 2.3 million clones, over 90% seen once. The chain couples TRBV6-5 to TRBJ2-1, with D perhaps matching TRBD2 (6 bases). Specimen: naive CD4+ T cells from PBMCs. As for subset: CD45RA+ positively selected. The origin of this receptor is a man aged 18 to 29 in good health. Some clones in this sample may be carry-over from other donors' samples. The chain's CDR3 is CASSPMASAHNEQFF. CDR3 nucleotide sequence: TGTGCCAGCAGCCCAATGGCTAGCGCCCACAATGAGCAGTTCTTC.